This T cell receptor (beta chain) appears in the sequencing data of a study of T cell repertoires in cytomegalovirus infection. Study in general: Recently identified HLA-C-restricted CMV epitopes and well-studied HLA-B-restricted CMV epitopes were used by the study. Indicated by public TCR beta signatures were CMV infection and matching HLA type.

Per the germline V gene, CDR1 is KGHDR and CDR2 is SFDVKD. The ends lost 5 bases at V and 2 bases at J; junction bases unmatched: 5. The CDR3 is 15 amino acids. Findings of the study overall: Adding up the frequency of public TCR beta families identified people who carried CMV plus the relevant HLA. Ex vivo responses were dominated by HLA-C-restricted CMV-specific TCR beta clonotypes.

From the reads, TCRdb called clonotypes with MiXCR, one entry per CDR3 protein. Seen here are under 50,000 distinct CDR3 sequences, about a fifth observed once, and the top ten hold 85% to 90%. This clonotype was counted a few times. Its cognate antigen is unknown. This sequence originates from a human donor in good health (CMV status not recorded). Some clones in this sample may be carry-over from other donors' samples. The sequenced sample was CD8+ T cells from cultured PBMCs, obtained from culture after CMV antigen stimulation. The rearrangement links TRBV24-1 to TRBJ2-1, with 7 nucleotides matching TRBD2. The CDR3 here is CATSGEGETYNEQFF. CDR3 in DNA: TGTGCCACCAGTGGGGAGGGAGAAACCTACAATGAGCAGTTCTTC.